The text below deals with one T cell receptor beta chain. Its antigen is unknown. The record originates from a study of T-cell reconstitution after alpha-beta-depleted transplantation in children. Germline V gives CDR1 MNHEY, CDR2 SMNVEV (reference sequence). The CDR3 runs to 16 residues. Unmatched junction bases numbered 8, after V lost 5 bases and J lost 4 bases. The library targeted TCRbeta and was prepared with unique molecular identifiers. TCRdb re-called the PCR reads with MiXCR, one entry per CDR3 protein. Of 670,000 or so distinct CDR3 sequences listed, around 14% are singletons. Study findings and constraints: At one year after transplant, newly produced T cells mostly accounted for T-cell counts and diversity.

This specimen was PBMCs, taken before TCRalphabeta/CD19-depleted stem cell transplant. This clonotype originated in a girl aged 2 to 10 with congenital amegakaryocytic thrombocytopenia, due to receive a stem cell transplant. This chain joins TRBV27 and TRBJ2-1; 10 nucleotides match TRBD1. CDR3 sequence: CASSGTGVRGYNEQFF. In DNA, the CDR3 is TGTGCCAGCAGTGGGACAGGGGTGAGGGGTTACAATGAGCAGTTCTTC.